Reported below is one T cell receptor (beta chain). The antigen is not known. The data were taken from a study of cytomegalovirus exposure and HLA in healthy donors. Findings and limits, study-wide: A later analysis found most CMV-associated TCR beta chains apparently HLA-restricted. Researchers counted roughly 160 TCR beta chains as cytomegalovirus-associated.

Primers: 60 Vbeta forward and 13 Jbeta reverse. The protocol was immunoSEQ multiplex PCR, while the TCRdb copy is restricted to in-frame clones and leaves out a portion. The profile shows approximately 90,000 clones, roughly 73% of them singletons. The source is a boy younger than 18 in good health and CMV-seronegative. Sequencing used PBMCs.

CDR3 bases: TGTGCCAGCAGCCCGGGGGGGGCGCAAGGGGCCAACGTCCTGACTTTC. Its protein product is CASSPGGAQGANVLTF. The chain recombines TRBV28 with TRBJ2-6, with 8 nucleotides matching TRBD2. Per germline, CDR1 MDHEN and CDR2 SYDVKM. The CDR3 covers 16 residues. The junction had 8 bases not matched to a gene; V was cut back by 6 bases and J by 4 bases.